The next 27 T cell receptor beta chains were all read from a single sample in a study of response to subunit inactivated influenza vaccine. TCRdb re-analysed the RT-PCR reads in MiXCR, keeping a single row per CDR3 protein. The table has over 400,000 distinct CDR3 sequences, about a tenth seen once. The material was PBMCs from blood, obtained roughly 48 days after vaccination. The receptors derive from a man between 45 and 60 years old who received an inactivated influenza vaccine.

This clonotype was counted only a few times. This rearrangement joins TRBV29-1 to TRBJ2-5; 10 bases line up with TRBD2. The germline V gene encodes CDR1 SQVTM and CDR2 ANQGSEA. The CDR3 runs to 14 residues. Germline trimming cut 3 bases from V and 5 bases from J; bases unmatched to any gene: 6. This CDR3 is CSVDPSGSWETQYF. CDR3 in DNA: TGCAGCGTTGACCCTAGCGGGAGTTGGGAGACCCAGTACTTC.

The chain carries TRBV27 and TRBJ2-1, with TRBD2 matching 9 bases. Looked up from germline, CDR1 is MNHEY and CDR2 is SMNVEV (reference sequence). The length of the CDR3 is 16 residues. The V gene end was trimmed by 5 bases and the J gene end by 0 bases; junction bases not matched to a gene: 5. The chain's CDR3 is CASSVIAGASYNEQFF. The CDR3 DNA sequence: TGTGCCAGCAGTGTCATAGCGGGAGCCTCCTACAATGAGCAGTTCTTC.

The rearrangement joins TRBV3-1 to TRBJ1-3; 9 positions agree with TRBD1. The V gene's germline CDR1 is LGHDT and CDR2 YNNKEL (reference sequence). CDR3 length equals 18 residues. With V trimmed by 6 bases and J by 0 bases, 12 bases remained unmatched. This CDR3 is CASRRTGAFSSSGNTIYF. As DNA, the CDR3 is TGTGCCAGCAGAAGGACAGGGGCCTTCTCCTCCTCTGGAAACACCATATATTTT.

In regard to this clonotype: With a much larger clone just one base away, this may be a read error. This rearrangement joins TRBV10-1 to TRBJ2-7; D ambiguous. Germline CDR1 is WNHNN and CDR2 is SYGVQD (reference sequence). This CDR3 contains 14 residues. CDR3 residues: CASVAPTASYDQYF. The CDR3 bases are TGCGCCAGCGTGGCCCCGACCGCCTCCTACGATCAGTACTTC.

The chain links TRBV2 to TRBJ1-4; TRBD1 aligns across 7 bases. J gave up 5 bases and V 7 bases, and 7 bases lay outside the gene matches. The CDR3 length is 14 residues. The germline V gene has CDR1 SNHLY and CDR2 FYNNEI. The CDR3 reads CASTQGTANEKLFF. The CDR3 DNA reads as TGTGCCAGCACCCAGGGGACAGCGAATGAAAAACTGTTTTTT.

This clonotype came up a few times. This sequence joins TRBV18 and TRBJ2-3; D gene ambiguous. The CDR3 consists of 14 residues. V was cut by 2 bases and J by 2 bases, with 8 bases left in between. CDR1 is KGHSH and CDR2 is LQKENI in the germline V gene. The CDR3 loop reads CASSPNSHTDTQYF. The CDR3 coding sequence is TGTGCCAGCTCACCAAACAGCCACACAGATACGCAGTATTTT.

This clonotype was counted only a few times. The chain is built from TRBV4-2 and TRBJ2-7, with D perhaps TRBD2 (7 bases). Trimming pared 1 base from V and 5 bases from J, leaving 18 bases between. Germline CDR1 LGHNA, CDR2 YNFKEQ. This CDR3 is built from 16 residues. CDR3 residues: CASSQVPSGGHDEQYF. The CDR3 nucleotides read TGTGCCAGCAGCCAAGTTCCCTCGGGGGGACACGACGAGCAGTACTTC.

The chain has TRBV19 and TRBJ1-1; the D gene is possibly TRBD1 (5 bases). CDR1 is LNHDA, CDR2 SQIVND, per germline (reference sequence). The CDR3 consists of 15 residues. V was clipped by 2 bases and J by 5 bases, with 15 bases between them. The CDR3 DNA follows: TGTGCCAGTAGTATAATTGCAGGGAGAGGGACTGAAGCTTTCTTT. Protein sequence: CASSIIAGRGTEAFF. The whole variable domain, filled in from reference TRBV19 and TRBJ1-1, reads DGGITQSPKYLFRKEGQNVTLSCEQNLNHDAMYWYRQDPGQGLRLIYYSQIVNDFQKGDIAEGYSVSREKKESFPLTVTSAQKNPTAFYLCASSIIAGRGTEAFFGQGTRLTVV.

The chain is built from TRBV5-1 and TRBJ1-2; 8 bases map to TRBD1. CDR3 length: 14 amino acids. J was trimmed by 5 bases and V by 1 base; bases with no gene match: 4. Germline V gives CDR1 SGHRS, CDR2 YFSETQ. The CDR3 protein is CASSLLGTGYGYTF. DNA of the CDR3: TGCGCCAGCAGCTTGTTAGGGACAGGATATGGCTACACCTTC.

This clonotype was observed a few times. The chain combines TRBV6-2 or TRBV6-3 with TRBJ1-2, with no clear D. There are 14 residues in the CDR3. Trimming cost V 6 bases and J 0 bases, with 11 bases left between them. Looked up from germline, CDR1 is MNHEY and CDR2 is SVGEGT. In DNA form, the CDR3 reads TGTGCCAGCAGAATACCGGGGACTAACTATGGCTACACCTTC. Its protein is CASRIPGTNYGYTF.

This chain connects TRBV7-3 to TRBJ2-2; TRBD2 agrees at 8 bases. CDR1 SGHTA and CDR2 FQGTGA come from the germline V gene. The V gene end was trimmed by 2 bases and the J gene end by 0 bases; junction bases not matched to a gene: 5. There are 17 residues in the CDR3. CDR3 sequence: CASSLLSGSTNTGELFF. The CDR3 nucleotides are TGTGCCAGCAGCTTATTAAGCGGGAGCACGAACACCGGGGAGCTGTTTTTT.

This clonotype has a count of ten or more. This chain connects TRBV12-3 or TRBV12-4 to TRBJ2-1; 7 bases are a match to TRBD2. CDR3 length: 13 amino acids. Trimming at V came to 4 bases and at J to 13 bases, leaving 10 bases not matched to a gene. The CDR3 spells CASSSPGGGTQFF. The CDR3 region has the DNA TGTGCCAGCAGTTCCCCTGGGGGGGGGACCCAGTTCTTC.

This chain connects TRBV25-1 to TRBJ2-5; TRBD1 is a possible D gene (6 bases). The CDR3 contains 14 residues. The V gene lost 9 bases and the J gene lost 5 bases, with 19 bases spanning the gap. The germline CDR1 and CDR2 sequences are MGHDK and SYGVNS. For the CDR3, the DNA is TGTGCCAGTACTACAGGGTGGGGGTTGGAGACCCAGTACTTC. Its protein is CASTTGWGLETQYF.

There are a few counts of this clonotype. The chain recombines TRBV6-2 or TRBV6-3 with TRBJ2-1; no reliable D call. V was pared by 4 bases and J by 6 bases, with 7 bases between. CDR3 length: 12 residues. CDR1 is MNHEY, CDR2 SVGEGT, per germline. In DNA, the CDR3 is TGTGCCAGCAGTTCCCGACTCAATGAGCAGTTCTTC. It encodes CASSSRLNEQFF.

The V call is TRBV7-9, the J call TRBJ1-5, with a possible D match to TRBD1 (6 bases). Germline CDR1 SEHNR, CDR2 FQNEAQ (reference sequence). The CDR3 covers 14 residues. Trimming pared 2 bases from V and 6 bases from J, leaving 11 bases between. CDR3 in amino acids: CASSLSGQGQPQHF. CDR3 DNA sequence: TGTGCCAGCAGCTTATCGGGACAAGGTCAGCCCCAGCATTTT.

This clonotype has just a few counts. The V gene is TRBV20-1, the J gene TRBJ2-1, with 8 bases aligning to TRBD2. Germline CDR1 reads DFQATT; CDR2 reads SNEGSKA (reference sequence). With 1 base clipped from V and 1 base from J, the junction kept 6 bases outside the gene matches. The length of the CDR3 is 16 residues. The CDR3 sequence is CSARAGAGGSYNEQFF. The DNA of the CDR3 is TGCAGTGCTAGAGCAGGGGCGGGAGGATCCTACAATGAGCAGTTCTTC.

The table lists this clonotype with a few counts. V usage is TRBV5-1 and J usage is TRBJ2-3, with 8 bases fitting TRBD2. Trimming removed 7 bases from V and 5 bases from J; junction bases left unmatched: 6. This CDR3 is built from 13 residues. Germline-derived CDR1 and CDR2 are SGHRS and YFSETQ. CDR3 nucleotides: TGCGCCAGCGGAGTAGCGGGACGAGATACGCAGTATTTT. Protein product: CASGVAGRDTQYF.

This clonotype was counted ten times or more. This chain joins TRBV6-2 or TRBV6-3 and TRBJ2-1; 9 nucleotides line up with TRBD2. This CDR3 has 15 amino acids. Germline assignment: CDR1 MNHEY and CDR2 SVGEGT. The V gene end was trimmed by 4 bases and the J gene end by 4 bases; junction bases not matched to a gene: 5. The CDR3 reads CASSLGLAPYNEQFF. Here the CDR3 DNA reads TGTGCCAGCAGTTTGGGACTAGCCCCATACAATGAGCAGTTCTTC.

A note on this clonotype: A much larger clone is a single base away; this may be a read error. Lacking the conserved final phenylalanine or tryptophan, this CDR3 likely reflects a read error. The V call is TRBV6-1, the J call TRBJ2-7, with 8 positions matching TRBD2. V gave up 5 bases and J gave up 7 bases; unmatched junction bases: 7. The CDR3 has 13 amino acids. In germline, CDR1 is MNHNS, CDR2 SASEGT. CDR3: CASSPGLGFEQYL. The DNA of the CDR3 is TGTGCCAGCAGTCCGGGACTAGGGTTTGAGCAGTACCTC.

V usage is TRBV12-3 or TRBV12-4 and J usage is TRBJ2-5; 7 bases match TRBD1. Trimming took 6 bases from V and 7 from J; bases not matched to a gene: 11. CDR3 length: 14 residues. CDR3 loop: CASSQTGTRGTQYF. In DNA form, the CDR3 reads TGTGCCAGCAGCCAGACAGGGACCAGGGGGACCCAGTACTTC.

V gene TRBV6-1 combines with J gene TRBJ2-1; 13 nucleotides agree with TRBD2. CDR3 size: 15 residues. V shed 4 bases, J shed 8 bases, and the junction held 5 bases outside the gene matches. In germline, CDR1 is MNHNS, CDR2 SASEGT. As DNA, the CDR3 is TGTGCCAGCAGTGCAACTAGCGGGGGGGCCTATGAGCAGTTCTTC. It codes for CASSATSGGAYEQFF.

This clonotype was recorded at least ten times. The V call is TRBV29-1, the J call TRBJ2-5, with D maybe TRBD2 (5 bases). The V gene's germline CDR1 is SQVTM and CDR2 ANQGSEA. The CDR3 loop spans 11 amino acids. The germline V and J ends were trimmed by 4 bases and 9 bases, with 12 bases remaining between them. In DNA form, the CDR3 reads TGCAGCGTTGGTGGTCAGGAGGCCCAGTACTTC. Its translation: CSVGGQEAQYF.

This clonotype was found many times. The chain joins TRBV12-3 or TRBV12-4 to TRBJ1-6; D is undetermined. The length of the CDR3 is 13 residues. The ends were cut back, 5 bases at V and 8 bases at J, with 10 bases in the middle. This CDR3 reads CASSLGKDSPLHF. CDR3 bases: TGTGCCAGCAGTCTAGGCAAGGATTCACCCCTCCACTTT.

V is TRBV20-1 and J is TRBJ2-4; no clear D. The CDR3 runs to 14 residues. Per the germline V gene, CDR1 is DFQATT and CDR2 is SNEGSKA (reference sequence). Trimming took off 8 bases at V and 0 bases at J, with 14 bases between the two ends. In DNA form, the CDR3 reads TGCAGTTACCTTGCGACCCAAGCCAAAAACATTCAGTACTTC. Translated: CSYLATQAKNIQYF.

The chain joins TRBV29-1 to TRBJ2-7, with 9 positions matching TRBD1. The V segment lost 6 bases and the J segment 2 bases; nucleotides outside the gene matches: 2. CDR1 and CDR2 (germline): SQVTM, ANQGSEA. The CDR3 covers 12 residues. CDR3 region: CSVWDRAYEQYF. Written as DNA, the CDR3 is TGCAGCGTCTGGGACAGGGCCTACGAGCAGTACTTC.

This clonotype was picked up a small number of times. This sequence joins TRBV2 and TRBJ2-7, with 9 bases aligning to TRBD1. V was pared by 2 bases and J by 5 bases, with 1 base of the junction left unmatched. CDR1 and CDR2 (germline): SNHLY, FYNNEI. The CDR3 loop spans 13 amino acids. CDR3 nucleotides: TGTGCCAGCAGTGAAAGGACAGGGGACGAGCAGTACTTC. This translates into CASSERTGDEQYF.

CDR3 DNA: TGCAGTGCTCCACGAAGGCGTTTAGGGTGGCAAGAGACCCAGTACTTC. Amino acid sequence: CSAPRRRLGWQETQYF. The chain combines TRBV20-1 with TRBJ2-5; D gene uncertain. V gave up 5 bases and J gave up 2 bases, with 21 bases separating them. CDR3 length: 16 amino acids. The germline V gene has CDR1 DFQATT and CDR2 SNEGSKA (reference sequence).